This T cell receptor beta chain was identified during a study of T cell repertoires in cytomegalovirus infection. As for the study in general: Use of recently identified HLA-C-restricted and well-studied HLA-B-restricted CMV epitopes was part of the study. Study observations and caveats: Dominant in the ex vivo response were TCR beta clonotypes restricted by HLA-C and specific for CMV.

This clonotype was detected only a few times. Its cognate antigen is unknown. Per the germline V gene, CDR1 is SGHVS and CDR2 is FNYEAQ. This CDR3 contains 15 residues. Unmatched junction bases numbered 12, after V lost 5 bases and J lost 6 bases. One entry per CDR3 protein, called by TCRdb with MiXCR from the reads. In the table there are roughly 310,000 distinct CDR3 sequences, just under 30% of which are singletons. This sequence joins TRBV7-6 and TRBJ2-7; 8 nucleotides align to TRBD1. The sample consisted of cultured PBMCs, taken from culture after CMV antigen stimulation. The receptor's source is a human donor in good health (CMV status not recorded). Some clones in this sample may be carry-over from other donors' samples. Written as DNA, the CDR3 is TGTGCCAGCAGCCCCTGGGGACAGGTTGGAGGCGAGCAGTACTTC. Amino acid sequence: CASSPWGQVGGEQYF.